This is a list of T cell receptor beta chains from one sample in a study of T cell changes during pregnancy in multiple sclerosis. Clones were sequenced by immunoSEQ multiplex PCR, and TCRdb holds only the in-frame ones, with some missing. The table lists over 55,000 clones, approximately 92% of them singletons. This specimen consisted of peripheral blood, obtained in the first trimester of pregnancy. The receptors were gathered from a female donor with multiple sclerosis, enrolled in a pregnancy study. Both conserved end residues are part of each CDR3. The order of the fields is D gene, clone size, J gene, V gene, CDR3 DNA, CDR3 protein. The D gene is left open where the match is weak. Clone sizes are given selectively: once, few, many, or a class where the clone is expanded.

TRBD1 | NA | TRBJ1-4 | TRBV6-4 | TGTGCCAGCAGCCAATCCGGACAGGGGACAAATGAAAAACTGTTTTTT | CASSQSGQGTNEKLFF
TRBD2 | NA | TRBJ2-1 | TRBV5-4 | TGTGCCAGCAGCATAGCGGGCCGCGGGGCCAGCATGTTCTTC | CASSIAGRGASMFF
NA | NA | TRBJ2-3 | TRBV7-6 | TGTGCCAGCAGCTTGTGGGCACAGCCTAGCACAGATACGCAGTATTTT | CASSLWAQPSTDTQYF
TRBD2 | NA | TRBJ2-2 | TRBV6-1 | TGTGCCAGCAGTGGGACTAGCGGGAGAGTTAGCGGGGAGCTGTTTTTT | CASSGTSGRVSGELFF
TRBD1 | once | TRBJ2-1 | TRBV12-5 | TGTGCTAGTGGTTTGGACGGGAAGGGGGCTTACAATGAGCAGTTCTTC | CASGLDGKGAYNEQFF
TRBD1 | NA | TRBJ2-7 | TRBV15 | TGTGCCACCAGCAGAGAATCAGGGGGCTCATACGAGCAGTACTTC | CATSRESGGSYEQYF
TRBD1 | NA | TRBJ2-1 | TRBV16 | TGTGCCAGCAGCCAACGACAGGGGGGGTTTATCTTC | CASSQRQGGFIF
TRBD1 | NA | TRBJ1-4 | TRBV14 | TGTGCCAGCAGCCGATTGGGGACAGGCCCTTTTGCAACTAATGAAAAACTGTTTTTT | CASSRLGTGPFATNEKLFF
TRBD2 | NA | TRBJ2-3 | TRBV6-6 | TGTGCCAGCAGCCCAACTTTGGGACTAGTAACCGATACGCAGTATTTT | CASSPTLGLVTDTQYF
NA | NA | TRBJ2-3 | TRBV5-5 | TGTGCCAGCAGCTTGAGGTTAGCTCTAACAGATACGCAGTATTTT | CASSLRLALTDTQYF
NA | NA | TRBJ2-5 | TRBV29-1 | TGCAGCGGTACCCCCCCAGTCAAAGAGACCCAGTACTTC | CSGTPPVKETQYF
TRBD2 | NA | TRBJ2-2 | TRBV30 | TGTGCCTGGAGTGGACTAGCGGGAGAAGGGACCGGGGAGCTGTTTTTT | CAWSGLAGEGTGELFF
TRBD2 | NA | TRBJ2-3 | TRBV9 | TGTGCCAGCGGCGTGAGGGCGGCTAGCGGGAGGAGTCCAGATACGCAGTATTTT | CASGVRAASGRSPDTQYF
TRBD2 | NA | TRBJ2-3 | TRBV18 | TGTGCCAGCTCACCACCTGTGTCTAGCGGAGACACAGATACGCAGTATTTT | CASSPPVSSGDTDTQYF
NA | NA | TRBJ2-7 | TRBV9 | TGTGCCAGCAGCACAAGGGACTCCTCCTACGAGCAGTACTTC | CASSTRDSSYEQYF
NA | NA | TRBJ1-1 | TRBV4-2 | TGTGCCAGCAGCCGCCGAAGTACAGCGAACACTGAAGCTTTCTTT | CASSRRSTANTEAFF
TRBD2 | NA | TRBJ2-3 | TRBV5-6 | TGTGCCAGCAGCTTGCCTAGCGGAACAGATACGCAGTATTTT | CASSLPSGTDTQYF
NA | NA | TRBJ1-1 | TRBV6-1 | TGTGCCAGCAGTGAAGTCAGGGGCACTGAAGCTTTCTTT | CASSEVRGTEAFF
NA | NA | TRBJ2-3 | TRBV30 | TGTGCCTGGAGTGTGGCGGGCCCAGATACGCAGTATTTT | CAWSVAGPDTQYF
NA | NA | TRBJ2-7 | TRBV6-6 | TGTGCCAGCAGTCCGACGACAGCTAAGAACCACGAGCAGTACTTC | CASSPTTAKNHEQYF
TRBD2 | NA | TRBJ2-1 | TRBV6-8 | TGTGCCAGCAGACCCCAACATACTAGCGGGAGGTTCCTATCGAACAATGAGCAGTTCTTC | CASRPQHTSGRFLSNNEQFF
TRBD1 | NA | TRBJ2-1 | TRBV18 | TGTGCCAGCTCATGGGACAGGGATGCTAATGAGCAGTTCTTC | CASSWDRDANEQFF
NA | NA | TRBJ1-5 | TRBV6-4 | TGTGCCAGCAGTGTATGGGGAGGGCAGCCCCAGCATTTT | CASSVWGGQPQHF
NA | NA | TRBJ2-3 | TRBV7-9 | TGTGCCAGCAGCCGCAGCGGGCCCGGTTTTGATACGCAGTATTTT | CASSRSGPGFDTQYF
NA | NA | TRBJ2-5 | TRBV5-6 | TGTGCCAGCAGCTTGGACAGGGCTGAGACCCAGTACTTC | CASSLDRAETQYF
TRBD1 | NA | TRBJ2-7 | TRBV7-7 | TGTGCTAGCAGCAAGACAGGGTTTGACGAGCAGTACTTC | CASSKTGFDEQYF
TRBD1 | NA | TRBJ2-3 | TRBV19 | TGTGCCAGTAGCCGGGACAGGGGTCCAGATACGCAGTATTTT | CASSRDRGPDTQYF
NA | NA | TRBJ2-7 | TRBV7-2 | TGTGCCAGCAGCCTCTCTCAGGCGACCCGCGAGCAGTACTTC | CASSLSQATREQYF
NA | NA | TRBJ2-7 | TRBV5-1 | TGCGCCAGCAGCCTAAAAGACGGGGTCGGCGAGCAGTACTTC | CASSLKDGVGEQYF
TRBD2 | NA | TRBJ2-5 | TRBV2 | TGTGCCAGCAGTGGGGAAGCGGGAGGGCCGAAAGAGACCCAGTACTTC | CASSGEAGGPKETQYF
TRBD1 | once | TRBJ1-1 | TRBV10-3 | TGTGCCACCACCCCACAGGGGGCCACTGAAGCTTTCTTT | CATTPQGATEAFF
NA | NA | TRBJ1-3 | TRBV28 | TGTGCCAGCGGCCCAGACAGGAGAGCTGGAAACACCATATATTTT | CASGPDRRAGNTIYF
NA | few | TRBJ1-1 | TRBV19 | TGTGCCAGTACAATGGGCCACAGCATCACTGAAGCTTTCTTT | CASTMGHSITEAFF
NA | once | TRBJ2-2 | TRBV4-2 | TGTGCCAGCAGCCAACCCAGGGGACCAAACACCGGGGAGCTGTTTTTT | CASSQPRGPNTGELFF
TRBD2 | NA | TRBJ2-7 | TRBV7-9 | TGTGCCAGCAGCTCGGCTAGCGGGAGGACCTACGAGCAGTACTTC | CASSSASGRTYEQYF
TRBD2 | NA | TRBJ2-1 | TRBV27 | TGTGCCAGCATGGGGGCCGGGACTAGCGGGGGGAATGAGCAGTTCTTC | CASMGAGTSGGNEQFF
TRBD1 | NA | TRBJ2-2 | TRBV28 | TGTGCCAGCAGGTTAACAGGGGTGAACACCGGGGAGCTGTTTTTT | CASRLTGVNTGELFF
TRBD2 | NA | TRBJ2-1 | TRBV25-1 | TGTGCCAGCAGTGATTACCTCCGGGGGGGGGTGAACGATGAGCAGTTCTTC | CASSDYLRGGVNDEQFF
TRBD1 | NA | TRBJ1-2 | TRBV27 | TGTGCCAGCAGTACCACGACAGGGTACGGCTACACCTTC | CASSTTTGYGYTF
TRBD2 | NA | TRBJ2-1 | TRBV5-1 | TGCGCCAGCAGCACCCCGGGACTACAATACAATGAGCAGTTCTTC | CASSTPGLQYNEQFF
TRBD1 | NA | TRBJ2-7 | TRBV28 | TGTGCCAGCACAGGACAGGGGCGATACGAGCAGTACTTC | CASTGQGRYEQYF
NA | few | TRBJ1-1 | TRBV9 | TGTGCCAGCAGCGTATTGCCAAAGACAACGAGCACTGAAGCTTTCTTT | CASSVLPKTTSTEAFF
TRBD1 | NA | TRBJ2-5 | TRBV5-5 | TGTGCCAGCGTCCGGGACAGGGGGCACGAGACCCAGTACTTC | CASVRDRGHETQYF
NA | NA | TRBJ2-7 | TRBV27 | TGTGCCAGCAGTTTATCCCGCTCCTACGAGCAGTACTTC | CASSLSRSYEQYF
TRBD1 | NA | TRBJ1-1 | TRBV16 | TGTGCCAGCAGCCAAGGGGACAGGGACACTGAAGCTTTCTTT | CASSQGDRDTEAFF
NA | NA | TRBJ1-1 | TRBV5-8 | TGTGCCAGCAGCTTGGCCTCCAGAGGCCGGAACACTGAAGCTTTCTTT | CASSLASRGRNTEAFF
TRBD1 | NA | TRBJ2-1 | TRBV28 | TGTGCCAGCAGTTCCGACAGGGGAGGCCCCTACAATGAGCAGTTCTTC | CASSSDRGGPYNEQFF
TRBD2 | NA | TRBJ2-4 | TRBV30 | TGTGCCTGGAATAAAGCGGGAGGCAAAAACATTCAGTACTTC | CAWNKAGGKNIQYF
TRBD2 | once | TRBJ2-1 | TRBV7-9 | TGTGCCAGCAGCATAGGGACTAGCGGGAAAGTTGAGCAGTTCTTC | CASSIGTSGKVEQFF
TRBD1 | NA | TRBJ2-1 | TRBV29-1 | TGCAGCGTGGGAACTCGGGACAGTCACAATGAGCAGTTCTTC | CSVGTRDSHNEQFF
TRBD1 | NA | TRBJ2-3 | TRBV11-3 | TGTGCCAGCAGCAACCGGGACAGCGGCACAGATACGCAGTATTTT | CASSNRDSGTDTQYF